The 4 T cell receptor beta chains listed next were all sequenced from one sample in a study of blood T cells in healthy people across ages. PCR was performed a second time for about 7 to 11 cycles using a sample-barcoded 5' primer and a J-beta primer mix. One entry per CDR3 protein results from TCRdb running MiXCR on the 5' RACE reads. The profile shows roughly 2 million distinct CDR3 sequences, 40% to 55% of them singletons. The sequenced sample consisted of blood. Every receptor here comes from a middle-aged woman in good health.

The V and J genes are TRBV6-2 or TRBV6-3 and TRBJ2-3; D remains ambiguous. Germline CDR1 and CDR2: MNHEY and SVGEGT. This CDR3 spans 15 amino acids. Trimming left V 2 bases short and J 0 bases short, with 9 bases between. CDR3 DNA: TGTGCCAGCAGTTACGACTCATATAGCACAGATACGCAGTATTTT. Residues: CASSYDSYSTDTQYF.

In this sample, this clonotype turned up a few times. CDR3 protein: CASSPDVALSSYNEQFF. CDR3 DNA: TGCGCCAGCAGCCCCGACGTAGCGTTAAGCTCCTACAATGAGCAGTTCTTC. The gene calls are TRBV5-1 and TRBJ2-1, with D possibly matching TRBD2 (5 bases). The V end lost 4 bases, the J end lost 0 bases, and 17 bases lay between the germline ends. CDR3 size: 17 residues. Germline assignment: CDR1 SGHRS and CDR2 YFSETQ.

The sample holds many counts of this clonotype. This sequence joins TRBV14 and TRBJ2-5; 11 nucleotides line up with TRBD1. V shed 0 bases and J 3 bases; nucleotides not matched to a gene: 15. CDR3 length: 20 amino acids. Germline loops: CDR1 SGHDN, CDR2 FVKESK. The CDR3 nucleotides read TGTGCCAGCAGCCAAGATCCTTACCGGACAGGGGGCGGAGTAGAAGAGACCCAGTACTTC. Residues: CASSQDPYRTGGGVEETQYF.

The DNA for the CDR3 is TGTGCCAGCAGCTTAGCCGAGGCGGGGATAACAGATACGCAGTATTTT. Protein: CASSLAEAGITDTQYF. V is TRBV7-6 and J is TRBJ2-3, with a possible D match to TRBD2 (6 bases). The CDR3 extends over 16 amino acids. Germline-derived CDR1 and CDR2 are SGHVS and FNYEAQ. V lost 0 bases, J lost 3 bases, and 13 bases lay in between.